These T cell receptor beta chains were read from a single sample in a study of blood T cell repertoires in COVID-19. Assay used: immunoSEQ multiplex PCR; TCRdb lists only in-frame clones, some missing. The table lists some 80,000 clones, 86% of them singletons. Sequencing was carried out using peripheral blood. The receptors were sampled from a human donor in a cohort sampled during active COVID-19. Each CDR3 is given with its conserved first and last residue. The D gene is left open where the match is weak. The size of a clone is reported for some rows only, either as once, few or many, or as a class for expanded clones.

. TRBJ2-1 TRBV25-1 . CASTSWNGMFF TGTGCCAGCACCTCGTGGAACGGGATGTTCTTC
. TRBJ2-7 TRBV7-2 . CASSLALSRQSYEQYF TGTGCCAGCAGCTTAGCGCTAAGCAGACAGTCCTACGAGCAGTACTTC
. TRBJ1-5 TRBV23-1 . CATPGMCNQPQHF TGCGCCACCCCAGGGATGTGCAATCAGCCCCAGCATTTT
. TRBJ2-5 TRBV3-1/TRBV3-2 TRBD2 CASSHLSGGAVETQYF TGTGCCAGCAGCCACCTTAGCGGGGGGGCCGTCGAGACCCAGTACTTC
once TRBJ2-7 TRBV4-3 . CASSQFRGAGYEQYF TGCGCCAGCAGCCAATTCCGGGGGGCTGGCTACGAGCAGTACTTC
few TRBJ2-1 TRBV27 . CASSLSHTGRFEQFF TGTGCCAGCAGTTTAAGTCACACAGGGCGTTTCGAGCAGTTCTTC
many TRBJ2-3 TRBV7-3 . CASSPIPRGDTQYF TGTGCCAGCAGCCCCATCCCTCGGGGGGATACGCAGTATTTT
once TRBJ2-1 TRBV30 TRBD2 CAWSPGTSLNEQFF TGTGCCTGGAGTCCGGGGACTAGCTTGAATGAGCAGTTCTTC
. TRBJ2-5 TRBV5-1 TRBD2 CASSLLGLADQETQYF TGCGCCAGCAGCTTGTTGGGACTAGCGGACCAAGAGACCCAGTACTTC
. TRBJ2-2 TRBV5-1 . CASSLAGGGTGELFF TGCGCCAGCAGCTTGGCCGGGGGTGGAACCGGGGAGCTGTTTTTT
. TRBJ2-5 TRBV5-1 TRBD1 CASSLAPGQGRTKTQYF TGCGCCAGCAGCTTGGCCCCGGGACAGGGACGCACGAAGACCCAGTACTTC
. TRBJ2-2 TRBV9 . CASSVGQRVAGELFF TGTGCCAGCAGCGTAGGCCAGCGAGTAGCCGGGGAGCTGTTTTTT
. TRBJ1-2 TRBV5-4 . CASSFRDGSNYGYTF TGTGCCAGCAGCTTTAGGGACGGGAGTAACTATGGCTACACCTTC
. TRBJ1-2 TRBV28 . CASSLKSRWLRGGYTF TGTGCCAGCAGTTTAAAGAGCAGGTGGCTAAGAGGGGGCTACACCTTC
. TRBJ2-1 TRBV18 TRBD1 CASSPGQVNNEQFF TGTGCCAGCTCACCAGGACAGGTCAACAATGAGCAGTTCTTC
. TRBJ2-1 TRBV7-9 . CASSLGGNSYNEQFF TGTGCCAGCAGCTTAGGAGGAAACTCCTACAATGAGCAGTTCTTC
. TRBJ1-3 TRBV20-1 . CSASTDRGSGNTIYF TGCAGTGCTAGTACCGACCGGGGGTCTGGAAACACCATATATTTT
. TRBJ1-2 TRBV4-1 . CASSQERRAYGYTF TGCGCCAGCAGCCAAGAACGCAGGGCCTATGGCTACACCTTC
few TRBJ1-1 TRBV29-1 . CSVAHSTEAFF TGCAGCGTTGCGCACAGCACTGAAGCTTTCTTT
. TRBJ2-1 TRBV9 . CASSPQRVGSYNEQFF TGTGCCAGCAGCCCTCAGAGGGTCGGCTCCTACAATGAGCAGTTCTTC
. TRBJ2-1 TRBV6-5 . CASSYGGSSYNEQFF TGTGCCAGCAGTTACGGGGGGAGCTCCTACAATGAGCAGTTCTTC
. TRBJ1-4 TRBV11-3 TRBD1 CASSWGTGANEKLFF TGTGCCAGCAGCTGGGGGACAGGGGCTAATGAAAAACTGTTTTTT
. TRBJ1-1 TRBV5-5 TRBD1 CASSTDRANTEAFF TGTGCCAGCAGCACGGACAGGGCCAACACTGAAGCTTTCTTT
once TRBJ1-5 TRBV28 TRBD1 CASRAGGTQPQHF TGTGCCAGCAGGGCAGGGGGTACTCAGCCCCAGCATTTT
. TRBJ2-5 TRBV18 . CASSPGLQETQYF TGTGCCAGCTCACCGGGACTCCAAGAGACCCAGTACTTC
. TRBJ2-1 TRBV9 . CASSRRTAYNEQFF TGTGCCAGCAGCAGGAGGACGGCCTACAATGAGCAGTTCTTC
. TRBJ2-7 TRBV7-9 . CASSLVASTYEQYF TGTGCCAGCAGCTTAGTGGCTAGCACCTACGAGCAGTACTTC
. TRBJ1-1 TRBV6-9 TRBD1 CARGQEAFF TGTGCCAGGGGACAGGAAGCTTTCTTT
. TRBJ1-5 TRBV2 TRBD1 CASSEGDRVIQPQHF TGTGCCAGCAGTGAAGGGGACAGGGTAATACAGCCCCAGCATTTT
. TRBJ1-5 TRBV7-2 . CASSLAAADDQPQHF TGTGCCAGCAGCTTAGCCGCGGCAGATGATCAGCCCCAGCATTTT
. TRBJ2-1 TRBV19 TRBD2 CASRRAGGSYNEQFF TGTGCCAGTAGGAGAGCGGGGGGCTCCTACAATGAGCAGTTCTTC
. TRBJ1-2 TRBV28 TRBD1 CASSPPPGQGYGYTF TGTGCCAGCAGTCCACCCCCGGGACAGGGATATGGCTACACCTTC
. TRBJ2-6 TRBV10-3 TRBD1 CAIKSGTGAGYGANVLTF TGTGCCATTAAATCCGGGACAGGTGCTGGATATGGGGCCAACGTCCTGACTTTC
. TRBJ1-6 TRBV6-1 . CASSESGGRSPLHF TGTGCCAGCAGTGAATCCGGAGGCCGGTCACCCCTCCACTTT
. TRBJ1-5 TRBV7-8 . CASSLAGSGGPQHF TGTGCCAGCAGCTTAGCAGGGTCCGGGGGGCCCCAGCATTTT
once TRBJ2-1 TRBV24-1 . CATRSGGNNNEQFF TGTGCCACCAGGAGCGGAGGGAATAACAATGAGCAGTTCTTC
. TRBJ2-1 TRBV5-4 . CASSLTGGNEQFF TGTGCCAGCAGCTTGACCGGGGGCAATGAGCAGTTCTTC